The rows below give T cell receptor beta chains drawn from one sample of a study of T-cell reconstitution after alpha-beta-depleted transplantation in children. Each CDR3 protein gets one entry after TCRdb re-called the PCR reads with MiXCR. The sample contains roughly 590,000 distinct CDR3 sequences, over 15% of which appear only once. The specimen comprised PBMCs from the stem cell graft donor, sampled from the stem cell graft. The receptor set was obtained from a human donor who donated a stem cell graft to a child with acute myeloid leukemia. Each CDR3 is given with its conserved first and last residue. The order of the fields is D gene, V gene, clone size, J gene, CDR3 DNA, CDR3 protein. D genes are given only for firm matches. Rows may omit the clone size; those that give it use once, few, many or a size class.

NA	TRBV7-3	few	TRBJ2-3	TGTGCCAGCACCCAAGGCCAGGGGACAGATACGCAGTATTTT	CASTQGQGTDTQYF
TRBD2	TRBV7-7	NA	TRBJ2-1	TGTGCCAGCAGCCCCAGACTAGCGTCCTACAATGAGCAGTTCTTC	CASSPRLASYNEQFF
TRBD2	TRBV27	many	TRBJ2-7	TGTGCCAGCAGCCGTGGGAGGGACTACGAGCAGTACTTC	CASSRGRDYEQYF
NA	TRBV20-1	many	TRBJ1-1	TGCAGTGCGCCTAGGGAAGGGGCTGGGTCTGAAGCTTTCTTT	CSAPREGAGSEAFF
NA	TRBV20-1	many	TRBJ1-6	TGCAGTGCTAGAGATCGGGTACTCCACTTT	CSARDRVLHF
NA	TRBV20-1	many	TRBJ2-5	TGCAGTGCTAGTCTGCGGGGGCCGGGACAAGAGACCCAGTACTTC	CSASLRGPGQETQYF
NA	TRBV5-1	many	TRBJ2-7	TGCGCCAGCAGCTTTAAGGGGTTGGGCCTCAGCGAGCAGTACTTC	CASSFKGLGLSEQYF
NA	TRBV30	NA	TRBJ2-7	TGTGCCTGGAGTGTACAACAGGGCGTGTACTTC	CAWSVQQGVYF
NA	TRBV7-2	many	TRBJ2-5	TGTGCCAGCAGCTTGCAGGGAAGGTTTCGGGAGACCCAGTACTTC	CASSLQGRFRETQYF
NA	TRBV6-2/TRBV6-3	few	TRBJ2-1	TGTGCCAGCGATAACCGGGACCACTTCTACAATGAGCAGTTCTTC	CASDNRDHFYNEQFF
NA	TRBV20-1	many	TRBJ2-7	TGCAGTGCTAGAGATTTGGGGGAATACTACGAGCAGTACTTC	CSARDLGEYYEQYF
NA	TRBV20-1	many	TRBJ1-6	TGCAGTGCTAGATTGGGCTTTTATAATTCACCCCTCCACTTT	CSARLGFYNSPLHF
TRBD2	TRBV7-9	NA	TRBJ2-5	TGTGCCAGCAGCTTAGAGGGGACTAGTAAAGAGACCCAGTACTTC	CASSLEGTSKETQYF
NA	TRBV7-2	many	TRBJ1-1	TGTGCCAGCAGCTTTGCCGGTCCGAACACTGAAGCTTTCTTT	CASSFAGPNTEAFF
NA	TRBV10-3	NA	TRBJ1-1	TGTGCCACCACCCGGGACAACAGTGGGGAAGCTTTCTTT	CATTRDNSGEAFF
NA	TRBV20-1	many	TRBJ2-2	TGCAGTGCCCCCGATCACACCGGGGAGCTGTTTTTT	CSAPDHTGELFF
NA	TRBV5-1	NA	TRBJ2-5	TGCGCCAGCAGCTTTACAGTGGGAGAGACCCAGTACTTC	CASSFTVGETQYF
NA	TRBV20-1	many	TRBJ1-1	TGCAGTGCTAGAGACGGACTGGCTGAAGCTTTCTTT	CSARDGLAEAFF
NA	TRBV13	NA	TRBJ2-3	TGTGCCAGCAGCCCAGGCAAACGGCCCGGCACAGATACGCAGTATTTT	CASSPGKRPGTDTQYF
TRBD1	TRBV20-1	few	TRBJ2-3	TGCAGTGCTAGAGCCCCCTCGCGGGCGACAGGGGTGATCACAGATACGCAGTATTTT	CSARAPSRATGVITDTQYF
TRBD1	TRBV5-5	many	TRBJ1-6	TGTGCCAGCAGCTTGCATGTGACAGGGGAGGGTTCACCCCTCCACTTT	CASSLHVTGEGSPLHF
NA	TRBV4-1	NA	TRBJ1-3	TGCGCCAGCAGCCAAGATGGTAGGGGGAATGGAAACACCATATATTTT	CASSQDGRGNGNTIYF
NA	TRBV5-4	many	TRBJ1-2	TGTGCCAGCAGCTTGGGCCGGGCAGCTAACTATGGCTACACCTTC	CASSLGRAANYGYTF
NA	TRBV15	many	TRBJ2-1	TGTGCCACCAGCAGAGATCAGGGTAACAATGAGCAGTTCTTC	CATSRDQGNNEQFF